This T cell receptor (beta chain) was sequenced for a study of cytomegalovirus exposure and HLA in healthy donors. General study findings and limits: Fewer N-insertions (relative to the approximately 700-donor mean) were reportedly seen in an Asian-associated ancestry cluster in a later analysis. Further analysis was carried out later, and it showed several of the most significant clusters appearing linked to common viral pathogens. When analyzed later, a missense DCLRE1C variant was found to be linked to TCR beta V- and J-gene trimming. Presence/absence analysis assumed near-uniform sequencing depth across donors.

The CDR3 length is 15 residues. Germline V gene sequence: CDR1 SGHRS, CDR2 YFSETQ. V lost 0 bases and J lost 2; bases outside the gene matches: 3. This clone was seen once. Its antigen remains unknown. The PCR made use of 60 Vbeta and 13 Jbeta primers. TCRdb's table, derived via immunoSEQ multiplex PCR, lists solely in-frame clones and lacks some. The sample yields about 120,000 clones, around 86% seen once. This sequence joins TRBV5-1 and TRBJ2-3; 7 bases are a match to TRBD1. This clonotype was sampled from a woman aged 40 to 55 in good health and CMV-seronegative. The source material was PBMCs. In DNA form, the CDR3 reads TGCGCCAGCAGCTTGGGACAGGGCCCCACAGATACGCAGTATTTT. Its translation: CASSLGQGPTDTQYF.